The following is a T cell receptor beta chain sequence with its context. The antigen remains undetermined. 60 Vbeta and 13 Jbeta primers were used in PCR. The data were produced by immunoSEQ multiplex PCR, yet TCRdb's version contains in-frame clones alone and is incomplete. Altogether over 140,000 clones are present, approximately 84% being singletons, with the ten largest covering 1.4% to 1.5%. The germline CDR1 and CDR2 sequences are SQVTM and ANQGSEA. The CDR3 runs to 13 residues. V shed 5 bases, J shed 0 bases, and the junction held 3 bases outside the gene matches. These data originate in a study of cytomegalovirus exposure and HLA in healthy donors. Study in general: Of roughly 400 genotyped donors, about 81% grouped in the Caucasian-associated ancestry cluster. Study-wide points: CMV serostatus was the only immune exposure information that was available. Sequencing likely caused a cluster of highly shared sequence variants. Reportedly, fewer N-insertions than the roughly 700-donor mean appeared in an Asian-associated ancestry cluster in a later analysis.

The chain couples TRBV29-1 to TRBJ2-7, with TRBD1 matching 8 bases. The sequencing sample was made of PBMCs. The sequence was obtained from a man between 25 and 39 years old in good health and CMV-seropositive. The CDR3 bases are TGCAGCGTTACAGGGGGAGCCTCCTACGAGCAGTACTTC. It specifies CSVTGGASYEQYF.